Listed below are T cell receptor beta chains from one sample, sequenced in a study of regulatory T cells in long-lasting Graves disease. TCRdb itself ran the multiplex PCR reads through MiXCR, one entry per CDR3 protein. The data show about 470,000 distinct CDR3 sequences, approximately 21% seen once. Sequenced material: peripheral blood mononuclear cells (PBMCs), taken when the disease was refractory, from a patient treated with antithyroid drugs. The receptors here all came from a female donor with Graves disease. Both conserved end residues are part of each CDR3.

v_gene	len	j_gene	CDR3aa
TRBV14	15	TRBJ2-7	CASSHRTSGRYEQYF
TRBV28	15	-	CASSSSHNRGNEQFF
TRBV29-1	13	TRBJ2-7	CSVGMGGFYEQYF
TRBV28	15	TRBJ2-2	CASTRIGLGAGELFF
TRBV6-5	14	TRBJ1-2	CASSYGHPNYGYTF
TRBV3-1	14	TRBJ2-5	CASSPQTVQETQYF
TRBV29-1	12	TRBJ1-1	CSVTAPNTEAFF
TRBV24-1	15	TRBJ2-3	CATSDFTRGTDTQYF
TRBV28	16	TRBJ2-7	CASSFSGILRVYEQYF
TRBV7-2	14	TRBJ1-5	CASSPYYSNQPQHF
TRBV4-1	15	TRBJ2-7	CASSQGAGGPREQYF
TRBV29-1	15	TRBJ2-3	CSSGGTDTASNTQYF
TRBV27	13	TRBJ1-5	CASSPTGGQPQHF
TRBV10-3	17	TRBJ2-3	CAISEPRGRTTTDTQYF
TRBV12-3/TRBV12-4	12	TRBJ2-2	CASSSGTGELFF
TRBV6-1	12	TRBJ1-1	CASSQPQFEAFF
TRBV7-6	11	TRBJ2-5	CASSLTKTQYF
TRBV3-1	15	TRBJ2-5	CASSQLRGGVETQYF
TRBV12-3/TRBV12-4	15	TRBJ1-3	CASSLEWTGGNTIYF
TRBV5-1	15	TRBJ1-1	CASSLDPPGGTEAFF
TRBV11-2	17	TRBJ2-7	CASSLAWVGGLPYEQYF
TRBV27	13	TRBJ2-7	CASSGTGEYEQYF
TRBV12-3/TRBV12-4	15	TRBJ1-2	CASSVSSGIPYGYTF
TRBV20-1	17	TRBJ1-6	CSARPGTASSYNSPLHF
TRBV12-3/TRBV12-4	12	TRBJ1-2	CASRRAADGYTF
TRBV5-4	14	TRBJ1-1	CASSSSGTTREAFF
TRBV2	13	TRBJ1-1	CASRFRANTEAFF
TRBV3-1	12	TRBJ1-3	CASSQAGNTIYF
TRBV6-1	14	TRBJ2-2	CASSRGARPGELFF
TRBV7-9	16	TRBJ1-5	CASSLGTGGDNQPQHF
TRBV5-6	14	TRBJ2-2	CASSRGTGIGELFF
TRBV30	13	TRBJ1-2	CAWGTRDLYGYTF
TRBV29-1	12	TRBJ2-3	CSVEGNTDTQYF
TRBV7-2	11	TRBJ2-7	CASSSYNEQYF
TRBV6-5	14	TRBJ1-5	CASSYSVTAQPQHF
TRBV19	15	TRBJ2-4	CASSLGDLAKNIQYF
TRBV24-1	12	TRBJ2-1	CATSDPTLAQFF
TRBV3-1	12	TRBJ1-4	CASSRTLEKLFF
TRBV12-3/TRBV12-4	13	TRBJ1-1	CASTQTGEGEAFF
TRBV29-1	14	TRBJ2-1	CSVEVLDVYNEQFF